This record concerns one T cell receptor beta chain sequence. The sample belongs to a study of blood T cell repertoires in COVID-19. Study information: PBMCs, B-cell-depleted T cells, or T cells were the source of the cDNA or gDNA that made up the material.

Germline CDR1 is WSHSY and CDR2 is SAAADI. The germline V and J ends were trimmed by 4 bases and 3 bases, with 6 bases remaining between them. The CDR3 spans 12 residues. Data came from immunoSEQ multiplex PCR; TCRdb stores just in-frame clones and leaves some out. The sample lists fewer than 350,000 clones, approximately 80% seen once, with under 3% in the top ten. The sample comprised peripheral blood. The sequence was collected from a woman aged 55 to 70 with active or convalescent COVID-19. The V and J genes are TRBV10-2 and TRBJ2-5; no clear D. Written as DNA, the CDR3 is TGCGCCAGCAGTGGCCAGGAAGAGACCCAGTACTTC. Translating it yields CASSGQEETQYF.